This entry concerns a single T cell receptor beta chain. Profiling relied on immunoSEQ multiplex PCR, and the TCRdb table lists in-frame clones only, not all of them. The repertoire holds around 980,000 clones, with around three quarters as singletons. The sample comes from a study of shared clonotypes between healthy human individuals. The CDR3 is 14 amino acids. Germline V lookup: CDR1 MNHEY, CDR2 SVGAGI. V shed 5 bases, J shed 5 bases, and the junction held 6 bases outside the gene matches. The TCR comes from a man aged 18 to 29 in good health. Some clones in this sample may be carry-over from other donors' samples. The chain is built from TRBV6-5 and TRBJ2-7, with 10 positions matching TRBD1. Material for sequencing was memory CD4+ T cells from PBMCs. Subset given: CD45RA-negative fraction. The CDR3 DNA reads TGTGCCAGCAGTGCCGACAGGGGGCGACACGAGCAGTACTTC. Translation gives CASSADRGRHEQYF.